A single TCR beta chain is shown here with its context. These data are taken from a study of shared clonotypes between healthy human individuals. Clones were read by immunoSEQ multiplex PCR, and TCRdb kept only the in-frame ones, dropping some. This table holds 1.4 million to 1.5 million clones, approximately 97% found once. This clonotype was sampled from a man aged 25 to 45 in good health. The sequencing input was naive CD4+ T cells sorted from blood. Subset meaning: CD45RA+ positively selected.

CDR3 DNA sequence: TGTGCCAGCAGTTTTGACGGCTCTGGAAACACCATATATTTT. It is translated as CASSFDGSGNTIYF. The gene calls are TRBV27 and TRBJ1-3; D not certain. V shed 3 bases and J shed 0 bases, with 6 bases lying between them. The CDR3 contains 14 residues. CDR1 is MNHEY, CDR2 SMNVEV, per germline (reference sequence).